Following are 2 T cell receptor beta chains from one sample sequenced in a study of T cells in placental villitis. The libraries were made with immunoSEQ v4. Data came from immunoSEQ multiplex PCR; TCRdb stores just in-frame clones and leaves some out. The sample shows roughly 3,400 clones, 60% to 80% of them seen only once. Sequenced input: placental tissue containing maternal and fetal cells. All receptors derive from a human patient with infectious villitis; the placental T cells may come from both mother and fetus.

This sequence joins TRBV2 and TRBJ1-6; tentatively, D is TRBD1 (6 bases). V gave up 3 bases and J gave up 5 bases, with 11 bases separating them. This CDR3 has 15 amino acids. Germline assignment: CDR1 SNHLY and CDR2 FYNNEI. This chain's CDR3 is CASSEGGRNNSPLHF. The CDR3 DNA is TGTGCCAGCAGTGAGGGGGGCAGGAATAATTCACCCCTCCACTTT.

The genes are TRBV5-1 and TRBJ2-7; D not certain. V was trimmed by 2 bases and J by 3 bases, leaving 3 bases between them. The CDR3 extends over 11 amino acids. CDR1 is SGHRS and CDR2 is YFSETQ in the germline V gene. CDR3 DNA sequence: TGCGCCAGCAGCTTATACTACGAGCAGTACTTC. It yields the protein CASSLYYEQYF.